The 20 T cell receptor beta chains below come from one sample, sequenced in a study of cytomegalovirus exposure and HLA in healthy donors. PCR was performed using 60 Vbeta and 13 Jbeta primers. Some clones are missing from TCRdb's copy, which holds only in-frame ones; the method was immunoSEQ multiplex PCR. The sample has 55,000 to 80,000 clones; 65% to 85% are singletons. Sequenced: PBMCs. All receptors derive from a woman aged 25 to 39 in good health and CMV-seronegative.

The CDR3 DNA follows: TGTGCCAGCAGTTTAAGAAGAGGCGGGGCGGGATCACCCCTCCACTTT. Its translation: CASSLRRGGAGSPLHF. V is TRBV28 and J is TRBJ1-6; D may be TRBD1 (5 bases). The germline gives CDR1 MDHEN, CDR2 SYDVKM. V dropped 2 bases and J dropped 10 bases, with 18 bases sitting between them. The CDR3 has 16 residues.

A few counts support this clone. This chain's CDR3 is CASSPREGADGYTF. CDR3 DNA: TGTGCCAGCAGCCCACGCGAGGGGGCGGATGGCTACACCTTC. The J gene is TRBJ1-2, the V gene TRBV7-2, with 7 positions matching TRBD1. V lost 5 bases and J lost 6; bases outside the gene matches: 9. The CDR3 is 14 residues long. Germline values: CDR1 SGHTA, CDR2 FQGNSA.

CDR3 nucleotide sequence: TGTGCCAGCAGCCGGGACAGGGGGCGCGACTTAACTGAAGCTTTCTTT. The encoded protein is CASSRDRGRDLTEAFF. The rearrangement joins TRBV9 to TRBJ1-1; the match to TRBD1 covers 12 bases. Unmatched junction bases numbered 9, after V lost 4 bases and J lost 5 bases. Germline CDR1 and CDR2: SGDLS and YYNGEE. The length of the CDR3 is 16 residues.

There are a few counts of this clone. The chain employs TRBV7-7 and TRBJ2-2; 7 bases fit TRBD1. This CDR3 is 14 amino acids long. V was clipped by 4 bases and J by 4 bases; unmatched bases: 3. CDR1 and CDR2 from the germline V gene are SSHAT and FNYEAQ (reference sequence). CDR3 protein: CASSSTGTTGELFF. The DNA for the CDR3 is TGTGCCAGCAGCTCGACAGGGACCACCGGGGAGCTGTTTTTT.

This chain uses TRBV19 with TRBJ1-5; the D gene is possibly TRBD1 (5 bases). This CDR3 is 14 amino acids long. Germline V CDR1 and CDR2: LNHDA, SQIVND (reference sequence). V dropped 6 bases and J dropped 0 bases, with 9 bases sitting between them. CDR3 DNA: TGTGCCAGTAGAGGGGACTATAGCAATCAGCCCCAGCATTTT. This sequence encodes CASRGDYSNQPQHF.

The CDR3 DNA is TGCGCCAGCAGCTCCGCCAGGGGGCGGAAAACTGAAGCTTTCTTT. Protein: CASSSARGRKTEAFF. The rearrangement links TRBV5-1 to TRBJ1-1, with TRBD1 matching over 8 bases. The germline gives CDR1 SGHRS, CDR2 YFSETQ. With 3 bases clipped from V and 5 bases from J, the junction kept 9 bases outside the gene matches. CDR3 size: 15 residues.

V gene TRBV4-3 combines with J gene TRBJ1-6, with D perhaps matching TRBD1 (5 bases). The germline gives CDR1 LGHNA, CDR2 YSLEER. The V end was cut by 0 bases, the J end by 8 bases, with 8 bases between. The CDR3 consists of 14 residues. The CDR3 region has the DNA TGCGCCAGCAGCCAAGATTGGGGCCATTCACCCCTCCACTTT. Encoded protein: CASSQDWGHSPLHF.

This clone was picked up a small number of times. The rearrangement uses TRBV27 and TRBJ1-6; D is ambiguous. The CDR3 runs 16 residues. The ends were cut back, 3 bases at V and 5 bases at J, with 14 bases in the middle. Germline CDR1 is MNHEY and CDR2 is SMNVEV (reference sequence). As DNA, the CDR3 is TGTGCCAGCAGTTTGTTCAGGATTAATGATAATTCACCCCTCCACTTT. It codes for CASSLFRINDNSPLHF.

The CDR3 is CACTGTSGGSSYNEQFF. In DNA, the CDR3 is TGTGCCTGTACCGGGACTAGCGGTGGGAGCTCCTACAATGAGCAGTTCTTC. The gene calls are TRBV30 and TRBJ2-1; 11 positions agree with TRBD2. With V trimmed by 6 bases and J by 0 bases, 10 bases remained unmatched. Germline-derived CDR1 and CDR2 are GTSNPN and SVGIG (reference sequence). CDR3 length equals 17 residues.

The chain has TRBV27 and TRBJ1-1, with 9 positions matching TRBD1. J was trimmed by 0 bases and V by 6 bases; bases with no gene match: 14. The CDR3 has 18 residues. The V gene's germline CDR1 is MNHEY and CDR2 SMNVEV (reference sequence). The CDR3 here is CASRGSTGGVFLNTEAFF. The CDR3 region has the DNA TGTGCCAGCAGAGGATCCACAGGGGGCGTTTTCTTGAACACTGAAGCTTTCTTT.

This chain connects TRBV2 to TRBJ1-1, with 7 bases fitting TRBD1. CDR1 and CDR2 from the germline V gene are SNHLY and FYNNEI. The V and J ends lost 8 bases and 2 bases, in that order; junction bases with no gene match: 8. The CDR3 extends over 14 amino acids. The CDR3 DNA reads TGTGCCAGCGACAGAGACAGGGCCAACACTGAAGCTTTCTTT. Translating it yields CASDRDRANTEAFF.

The V and J genes are TRBV11-3 and TRBJ1-1; weak D call: TRBD1 (5 bases). The germline V and J ends were trimmed by 7 bases and 0 bases, with 12 bases remaining between them. This CDR3 is 14 amino acids long. CDR1 is SGHNT, CDR2 YENEEA, per germline. The CDR3, as DNA: TGTGCCAGCACAGGGAGGGGCGTGAACACTGAAGCTTTCTTT. Its protein is CASTGRGVNTEAFF. The entire variable domain, with the rest obtained from reference TRBV11-3 and TRBJ1-1, is as follows: EAGVVQSPRYKIIEKKQPVAFWCNPISGHNTLYWYLQNLGQGPELLIRYENEEAVDDSQLPKDRFSAERLKGVDSTLKIQPAELGDSAVYLCASTGRGVNTEAFFGQGTRLTVV.

V and J are TRBV27 and TRBJ2-7; no reliable D call. CDR1 is MNHEY and CDR2 is SMNVEV in the germline V gene (reference sequence). With 4 bases removed from V and 3 bases from J, the gap between germline ends came to 4 bases. This CDR3 contains 11 residues. The CDR3 region is CASSSFYEQYF. DNA of the CDR3: TGTGCCAGCAGTTCCTTCTACGAGCAGTACTTC.

The chain combines TRBV6-5 with TRBJ2-7; 9 bases are a match to TRBD1. Per the germline V gene, CDR1 is MNHEY and CDR2 is SVGAGI. With 6 bases clipped from V and 5 bases from J, the junction kept 5 bases outside the gene matches. This CDR3 spans 13 amino acids. The CDR3 is CASRRDRANEQYF. CDR3 coding DNA: TGTGCCAGCAGGAGGGACAGGGCCAACGAGCAGTACTTC.

This clone turned up a few times. CDR3 bases: TGCGCCAGCAGCCCGATCAGGGGGACCCAGTACTTC. This encodes CASSPIRGTQYF. The chain recombines TRBV4-1 with TRBJ2-5; possible D gene TRBD1, 6 bases. Germline loops: CDR1 MGHRA, CDR2 YSYEKL. CDR3 length: 12 amino acids. Trimming pared 4 bases from V and 7 bases from J, leaving 10 bases between.

The CDR3 DNA reads as TGTGCCAGCAGTACCGGACTAGCGTTTCCAGATACGCAGTATTTT. It codes for CASSTGLAFPDTQYF. This rearrangement joins TRBV14 to TRBJ2-3, with 9 bases matching TRBD2. V lost 6 bases and J lost 4; bases outside the gene matches: 8. There are 15 residues in the CDR3. CDR1 is SGHDN and CDR2 is FVKESK in the germline V gene.

This rearrangement joins TRBV18 to TRBJ1-2; D may be TRBD1 (6 bases). Germline V lookup: CDR1 KGHSH, CDR2 LQKENI. The V end lost 3 bases, the J end lost 8 bases, and 25 bases lay between the germline ends. The CDR3 is made up of 17 amino acids. This chain's CDR3 is CASSPQGQARRRDGYTF. The CDR3 DNA is TGTGCCAGCTCACCCCAGGGGCAGGCACGGAGAAGGGACGGCTACACCTTC.

The rearrangement joins TRBV29-1 to TRBJ2-6, with 7 bases lining up with TRBD1. This CDR3 is built from 15 residues. J was trimmed by 1 base and V by 2 bases; bases with no gene match: 2. Germline values: CDR1 SQVTM, CDR2 ANQGSEA. CDR3 loop: CSVEQGVSGANVLTF. DNA of the CDR3: TGCAGCGTTGAACAGGGGGTATCTGGGGCCAACGTCCTGACTTTC. The full variable domain, rest sourced from reference TRBV29-1 and TRBJ2-6, is SAVISQKPSRDICQRGTSLTIQCQVDSQVTMMFWYRQQPGQSLTLIATANQGSEATYESGFVIDKFPISRPNLTFSTLTVSNMSPEDSSIYLCSVEQGVSGANVLTFGAGSRLTVL.

This clone came up once. The junction departs from the called germline gene at one end, perhaps through a read error. V is TRBV7-8 and J is TRBJ1-1, with 7 bases identical to TRBD1. CDR1 and CDR2 (germline): SGHVS, FQNEAQ. There are 15 residues in the CDR3. This chain's CDR3 is CASSLGQGRNIEAFF. CDR3 in DNA: TGTGCCAGCAGCTTAGGACAGGGAAGAAACATTGAAGCTTTCTTT.

This chain uses TRBV9 with TRBJ1-5; no reliable D call. The V end was cut by 2 bases, the J end by 4 bases, with 10 bases between. Germline loops: CDR1 SGDLS, CDR2 YYNGEE. This CDR3 has 14 amino acids. The CDR3 protein is CASSVGFGNQPQHF. The CDR3 region has the DNA TGTGCCAGCAGCGTCGGGTTTGGGAATCAGCCCCAGCATTTT.